This T cell receptor beta chain was observed in a study of blood T cell repertoires in COVID-19. On the study more broadly: Spain, Italy and the United States supplied samples that represented acute and convalescent COVID-19.

Original data processing: The assay estimated nucleated cells by amplifying reference gene primers. TCRdb keeps only in-frame clones here, not all; method: immunoSEQ multiplex PCR. V and J calls and clone size are those listed in that table; D and trimming were worked out from the DNA. In the table there are approximately 44,000 clones, roughly 87% of which are singletons. The CDR3 extends over 16 amino acids. CDR1 LGHDT and CDR2 YNNKEL come from the germline V gene (reference sequence). V was pared by 2 bases and J by 4 bases, with 9 bases of the junction left unmatched. Source material: peripheral blood. The chain has TRBV3-1 (or the pseudogene TRBV3-2) and TRBJ2-5; 8 positions agree with TRBD1. The sequence was collected from a woman at least 80 years old with acute or convalescent COVID-19. The CDR3 loop reads CASSQFMGTGGETQYF. DNA for the CDR3: TGTGCCAGCAGCCAATTTATGGGGACAGGCGGAGAGACCCAGTACTTC.